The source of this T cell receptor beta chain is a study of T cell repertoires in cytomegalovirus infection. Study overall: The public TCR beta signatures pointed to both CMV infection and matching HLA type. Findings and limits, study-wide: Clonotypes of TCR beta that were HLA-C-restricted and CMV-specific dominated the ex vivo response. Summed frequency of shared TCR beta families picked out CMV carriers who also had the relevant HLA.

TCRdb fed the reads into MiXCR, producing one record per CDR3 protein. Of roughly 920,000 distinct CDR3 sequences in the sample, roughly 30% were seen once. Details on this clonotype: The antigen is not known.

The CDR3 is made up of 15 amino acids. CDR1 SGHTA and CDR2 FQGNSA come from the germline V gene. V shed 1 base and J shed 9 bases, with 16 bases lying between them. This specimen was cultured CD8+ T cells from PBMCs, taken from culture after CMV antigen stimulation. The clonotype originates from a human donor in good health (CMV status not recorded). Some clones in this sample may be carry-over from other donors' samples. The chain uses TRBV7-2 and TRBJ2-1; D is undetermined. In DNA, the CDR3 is TGTGCCAGCAGCTTAGGCCTAGGCATTGGCGGTGAGCAGTTCTTC. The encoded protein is CASSLGLGIGGEQFF.